This T cell receptor beta chain was observed in a study of T cell responses to AZD1222 COVID-19 vaccine. Sequencing used immunoSEQ multiplex PCR; TCRdb keeps in-frame clones, though not all of them. The table records roughly 130,000 clones, more than 70% of them present only once. Between the trimmed V and J ends, which lost 6 bases and 5 bases, there was a span of 7 bases. Per the germline V gene, CDR1 is KGHDR and CDR2 is SFDVKD. CDR3 length: 12 amino acids. J is TRBJ2-1 and V is TRBV24-1, with unresolved D. This receptor was obtained from an adult in good health. The starting material was peripheral blood, obtained on day 0 of AZD1222 vaccination. This CDR3 reads CATSPDNNEQFF. CDR3 nucleotide sequence: TGTGCCACCAGTCCCGATAACAATGAGCAGTTCTTC.